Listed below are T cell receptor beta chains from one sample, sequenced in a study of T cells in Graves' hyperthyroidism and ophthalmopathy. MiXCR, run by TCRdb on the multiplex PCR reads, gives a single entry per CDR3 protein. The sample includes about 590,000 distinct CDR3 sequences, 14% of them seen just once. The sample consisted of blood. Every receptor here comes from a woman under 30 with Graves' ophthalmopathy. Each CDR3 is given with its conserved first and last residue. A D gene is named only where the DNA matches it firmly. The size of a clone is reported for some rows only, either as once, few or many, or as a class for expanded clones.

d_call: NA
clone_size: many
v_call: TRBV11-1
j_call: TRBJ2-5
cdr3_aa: CASSFHSSQETQYF
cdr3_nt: TGTGCCAGCAGCTTCCACTCATCCCAAGAGACCCAGTACTTC

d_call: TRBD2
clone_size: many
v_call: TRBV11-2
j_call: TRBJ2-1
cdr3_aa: CAGGGSGTYNEQFF
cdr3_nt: TGTGCCGGGGGGGGGTCAGGTACCTACAATGAGCAGTTCTTC

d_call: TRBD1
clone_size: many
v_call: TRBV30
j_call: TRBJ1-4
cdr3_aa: CACTPTGRKLFF
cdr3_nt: TGTGCCTGCACTCCGACAGGGAGGAAACTGTTTTTT

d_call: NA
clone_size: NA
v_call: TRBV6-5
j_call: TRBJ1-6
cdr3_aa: CASSYVGTKKGNSPLHF
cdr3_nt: TGTGCCAGCAGTTACGTTGGGACAAAGAAAGGGAATTCACCCCTCCACTTT

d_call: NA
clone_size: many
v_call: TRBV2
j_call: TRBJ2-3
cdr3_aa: CASNQNTDTQYF
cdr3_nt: TGTGCCAGCAACCAGAACACAGATACGCAGTATTTT

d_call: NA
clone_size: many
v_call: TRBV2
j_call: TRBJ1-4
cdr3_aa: CASSGGGEKLFF
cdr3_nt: TGTGCCAGCAGTGGGGGTGGGGAAAAACTGTTTTTT

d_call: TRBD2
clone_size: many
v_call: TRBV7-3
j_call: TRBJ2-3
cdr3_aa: CASSFSSGRADTQYF
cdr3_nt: TGTGCCAGCAGCTTCTCTAGCGGGAGGGCAGATACGCAGTATTTT

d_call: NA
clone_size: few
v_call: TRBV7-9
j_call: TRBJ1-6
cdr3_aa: CASSPPNRSLHF
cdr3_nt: TGTGCCAGCAGCCCCCCGAACAGGTCCCTCCACTTT

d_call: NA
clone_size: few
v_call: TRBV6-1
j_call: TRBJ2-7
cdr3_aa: CASRKAGSSYEQYF
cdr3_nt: TGTGCCAGCCGTAAGGCGGGTAGCTCCTACGAGCAGTACTTC

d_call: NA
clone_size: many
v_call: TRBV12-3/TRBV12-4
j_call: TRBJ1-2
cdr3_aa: CASSPQGPGYGYTF
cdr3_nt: TGTGCCAGCAGTCCCCAAGGCCCCGGTTATGGCTACACCTTC

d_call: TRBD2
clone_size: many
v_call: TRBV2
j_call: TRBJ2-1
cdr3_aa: CASSSSGKRGVGYNEQFF
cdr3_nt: TGTGCCAGCAGTTCGTCCGGCAAGCGGGGGGTTGGGTACAATGAGCAGTTCTTC

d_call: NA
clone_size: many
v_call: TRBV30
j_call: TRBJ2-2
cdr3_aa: CAWRGSLLELFF
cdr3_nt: TGTGCCTGGAGGGGGTCTCTTTTGGAGCTGTTTTTT